What follows are 28 T cell receptor beta chains derived from one specimen sequenced in a study of CXCR4 blockade with PD-1 therapy in pancreatic cancer. Here immunoSEQ multiplex PCR was the method, and the copy in TCRdb shows in-frame clones only, minus some. Of a few thousand clones in the sample, 39% were seen once. The specimen sequenced was tumor tissue. The origin of the receptors is a human donor with pancreatic ductal adenocarcinoma.

V is TRBV15 and J is TRBJ1-5; D gene uncertain. Trimming removed 0 bases at V and 6 bases at J, with 9 bases between. Germline CDR1 LNHNV, CDR2 YYDKDF (reference sequence). CDR3 size: 14 residues. CDR3 sequence reads: CATSRDRGPQPQHF. Written as DNA, the CDR3 is TGTGCCACCAGCAGAGATCGTGGGCCTCAGCCCCAGCATTTT.

The CDR3 protein is CASRPEGGEQYF. The CDR3, as DNA: TGTGCCAGCAGGCCGGAGGGAGGGGAGCAGTACTTC. This sequence joins TRBV6-8 and TRBJ2-7; TRBD2 matches at 7 bases. This CDR3 has 12 amino acids. V was clipped by 6 bases and J by 7 bases; unmatched bases: 6. Germline V CDR1 and CDR2: MNHGY, SAAAGT.

The chain combines TRBV2 with TRBJ2-1; D is undetermined. The CDR3 is 12 amino acids. Germline CDR1 is SNHLY and CDR2 is FYNNEI. V was trimmed by 4 bases and J by 3 bases, leaving 4 bases between them. CDR3 DNA sequence: TGTGCCAGCAGTGGGGACTACAATGAGCAGTTCTTC. Translation gives CASSGDYNEQFF.

This chain links TRBV18 with TRBJ2-7; D call uncertain. Germline V CDR1 and CDR2: KGHSH, LQKENI. This CDR3 contains 12 residues. V lost 5 bases and J 3 bases, leaving 8 bases between the germline ends. CDR3 nucleotide sequence: TGTGCCAGCTCAGTTGGGGTCTACGAGCAGTACTTC. It codes for CASSVGVYEQYF.

A remark on this clone: One end of the junction fails to match germline, which may point to a read error. The CDR3 DNA is TGTGCTAGCAGCAAGACTAGCGGGGGAACGGGGGCCCAGTACTTC. It codes for CASSKTSGGTGAQYF. The chain employs TRBV7-6 and TRBJ2-5; 12 bases agree with TRBD2. Germline CDR1 is SGHVS and CDR2 is FNYEAQ. CDR3 length: 15 amino acids.

About this clone itself: At one of its ends the junction is not consistent with the germline gene, which may arise from a read error. This chain links TRBV10-3 with TRBJ2-3, with D possibly matching TRBD2 (5 bases). CDR1 ENHRY and CDR2 SYGVKD come from the germline V gene. The CDR3 runs to 14 residues. The CDR3 DNA reads as TGTGCCAGCAGTGAGGAGGCGCACACAGATACGCAGTATTTT. Its protein is CASSEEAHTDTQYF.

V and J are TRBV30 and TRBJ2-2; D tentatively reads TRBD1 or TRBD2 (7 bases each). Germline V gives CDR1 GTSNPN, CDR2 SVGIG (reference sequence). This CDR3 comprises 15 residues. V lost 4 bases to trimming and J lost 3 bases, with 15 bases between them. Here the CDR3 reads CAWKLPGGDTGELFF. The CDR3 coding sequence is TGTGCCTGGAAGCTCCCAGGGGGGGACACCGGGGAGCTGTTTTTT.

The chain links TRBV15 to TRBJ2-7; perhaps TRBD1 as D (6 bases). Trimming stripped 0 bases from V and 0 bases from J, with 9 bases between. The CDR3 consists of 15 residues. In germline, CDR1 is LNHNV, CDR2 YYDKDF (reference sequence). CDR3 nucleotide sequence: TGTGCCACCAGCAGAGAAGGGGGAAGCTCCTACGAGCAGTACTTC. Translating gives CATSREGGSSYEQYF.

This clone is medium-sized (0.01 to 0.1%). The CDR3 nucleotides read TGTGCCAGCACCTCGGCAGGAACTGGCTACACCTTC. Its protein product is CASTSAGTGYTF. The chain joins TRBV12-5 to TRBJ1-2, with D uncertain. CDR3 length: 12 residues. Germline lookup yields CDR1 LGHNT and CDR2 FRNRAP.

The CDR3 spells CASSPSVAVETQYF. The CDR3 bases are TGTGCCAGCTCACCATCAGTGGCGGTAGAGACCCAGTACTTC. This sequence joins TRBV18 and TRBJ2-5; D call uncertain. This CDR3 has 14 residues. V was trimmed by 2 bases and J by 4 bases, leaving 11 bases between them. The V gene's germline CDR1 is KGHSH and CDR2 LQKENI. The variable domain in full, completed from reference TRBV18 and TRBJ2-5, reads NAGVMQNPRHLVRRRGQEARLRCSPMKGHSHVYWYRQLPEEGLKFMVYLQKENIIDESGMPKERFSAEFPKEGPSILRIQQVVRGDSAAYFCASSPSVAVETQYFGPGTRLLVL.

This clone showed up just a few times. The V call is TRBV4-1, the J call TRBJ2-3; D is possibly TRBD2 (5 bases). V lost 0 bases and J 3 bases, leaving 10 bases between the germline ends. This CDR3 comprises 15 residues. Germline V gives CDR1 MGHRA, CDR2 YSYEKL. The DNA for the CDR3 is TGCGCCAGCAGCCAAGAAGGAGGAGCAACAGATACGCAGTATTTT. Translated: CASSQEGGATDTQYF.

The rearrangement uses TRBV9 and TRBJ1-2; 8 bases align to TRBD1. The CDR3 runs 12 residues. With V trimmed by 8 bases and J by 8 bases, 8 bases remained unmatched. The germline gives CDR1 SGDLS, CDR2 YYNGEE. CDR3 sequence: CARGQALGGYTF. Here the CDR3 DNA reads TGTGCCAGGGGACAGGCGTTGGGCGGCTACACCTTC.

Here the CDR3 DNA reads TGTGCCAGCAATGAAGCCTCGGGGGGCGAGCAGTACTTC. Amino acid sequence: CASNEASGGEQYF. The rearrangement links TRBV9 to TRBJ2-7; TRBD2 agrees at 7 bases. The length of the CDR3 is 13 residues. With 6 bases clipped from V and 6 bases from J, the junction kept 9 bases outside the gene matches. Germline V CDR1 and CDR2: SGDLS, YYNGEE.

This chain links TRBV27 with TRBJ2-4; 9 bases line up with TRBD1. The CDR3 has 15 amino acids. Germline V gene data show CDR1 as MNHEY and CDR2 as SMNVEV (reference sequence). V lost 6 bases, J lost 1 base, and 4 bases stayed unmatched. The CDR3 DNA is TGTGCCAGCAGACTACAGGGGGCGGCCAAAAACATTCAGTACTTC. Translated: CASRLQGAAKNIQYF.

The CDR3 bases are TGTGCCAGTAGTATGATGGGGGTCCGGACCGGAAACACCATATATTTT. Amino acid sequence: CASSMMGVRTGNTIYF. This sequence joins TRBV19 and TRBJ1-3; D possibly corresponds to TRBD1 (5 bases). CDR3 length: 16 amino acids. The germline gives CDR1 LNHDA, CDR2 SQIVND (reference sequence). V lost 3 bases and J lost 4, with 16 bases in between.

This chain uses TRBV25-1 with TRBJ1-2; a possible D gene is TRBD1 (5 bases). CDR3 size: 13 residues. The ends were cut back, 7 bases at V and 4 bases at J, with 13 bases in the middle. CDR1 MGHDK and CDR2 SYGVNS come from the germline V gene. The CDR3 loop reads CASNAGGGYGYTF. CDR3 nucleotides: TGTGCCAGCAATGCAGGTGGGGGCTATGGCTACACCTTC.

The rearrangement links TRBV15 to TRBJ1-6; 7 nucleotides line up with TRBD1. The CDR3 has 15 residues. The V gene's germline CDR1 is LNHNV and CDR2 YYDKDF (reference sequence). The trim removed 3 bases at V and 9 bases at J, leaving 8 bases unmatched. The CDR3 DNA reads as TGTGCCACCAGCAGGTCAGGGGGTAGGGGTTCACCCCTCCACTTT. It translates to CATSRSGGRGSPLHF.

The chain is built from TRBV19 and TRBJ1-4; possible D gene TRBD1, 5 bases. Germline CDR1 reads LNHDA; CDR2 reads SQIVND (reference sequence). The CDR3 extends over 14 amino acids. Trimming stripped 1 base from V and 8 bases from J, with 11 bases between. The CDR3 DNA is TGTGCCAGTAGTATAGGGCAGGGTCGCGAAAAACTGTTTTTT. Translated: CASSIGQGREKLFF. The full variable domain, its missing parts supplied by reference TRBV19 and TRBJ1-4, is DGGITQSPKYLFRKEGQNVTLSCEQNLNHDAMYWYRQDPGQGLRLIYYSQIVNDFQKGDIAEGYSVSREKKESFPLTVTSAQKNPTAFYLCASSIGQGREKLFFGSGTQLSVL.

The V and J genes are TRBV6-8 and TRBJ2-7, with unresolved D. V lost 5 bases and J 3 bases, leaving 11 bases between the germline ends. The CDR3 is 13 amino acids. Per the germline V gene, CDR1 is MNHGY and CDR2 is SAAAGT. Here the CDR3 reads CASSRTVNYEQYF. CDR3 sequence (DNA): TGTGCCAGCAGTCGTACGGTCAACTACGAGCAGTACTTC.

This clone is deemed medium-sized. This chain links TRBV6-8 with TRBJ2-1, with 10 positions matching TRBD1. Germline loops: CDR1 MNHGY, CDR2 SAAAGT. The CDR3 has 14 residues. The ends lost 5 bases at V and 15 bases at J; junction bases unmatched: 13. This chain's CDR3 is CASSNPGQGNLLFF. The CDR3 coding sequence is TGTGCCAGCAGTAACCCGGGACAGGGGAATCTTCTGTTCTTC.

This chain uses TRBV29-1 with TRBJ1-3, with D possibly TRBD1 on 5 matching bases. The CDR3 contains 14 residues. V lost 7 bases to trimming and J lost 4 bases, with 17 bases between them. Germline V lookup: CDR1 SQVTM, CDR2 ANQGSEA. CDR3 DNA sequence: TGCAGCGCCGGGACCGACCGAACGGGAAACACCATATATTTT. This codes for CSAGTDRTGNTIYF.

This clone was counted only a few times. This chain connects TRBV6-8 to TRBJ1-6, with D maybe TRBD1 (5 bases). The CDR3 is made up of 15 amino acids. Trimming removed 0 bases from V and 6 bases from J, with 9 bases in between. Germline lookup yields CDR1 MNHGY and CDR2 SAAAGT. CDR3 sequence reads: CASSYSSRGNSPLHF. The CDR3 region has the DNA TGTGCCAGCAGTTACTCGTCAAGGGGTAATTCACCCCTCCACTTT.

This clone appeared once. The CDR3 reads CASSLGVIGTYHAQYF. The DNA for the CDR3 is TGTGCCAGCTCACTAGGCGTGATAGGGACTTACCACGCCCAGTACTTC. This chain links TRBV18 with TRBJ2-7, with D perhaps matching TRBD2 (6 bases). Germline CDR1 is KGHSH and CDR2 is LQKENI. CDR3 length: 16 residues. Trimming pared 4 bases from V and 10 bases from J, leaving 26 bases between. Drawing the rest from reference TRBV18 and TRBJ2-7, the complete variable domain is NAGVMQNPRHLVRRRGQEARLRCSPMKGHSHVYWYRQLPEEGLKFMVYLQKENIIDESGMPKERFSAEFPKEGPSILRIQQVVRGDSAAYFCASSLGVIGTYHAQYFGPGTRLTVT.

This chain uses TRBV19 with TRBJ2-3; 12 nucleotides agree with TRBD1. V lost 9 bases to trimming and J lost 6 bases; unmatched junction nucleotides: 10. This CDR3 has 15 amino acids. CDR1 and CDR2 (germline): LNHDA, SQIVND (reference sequence). The DNA for the CDR3 is TGTGCCAGCAGCCCGGGACAGGGGGCGTCGGATACGCAGTATTTT. Translation gives CASSPGQGASDTQYF.

The V call is TRBV6-7, the J call TRBJ1-1; TRBD1 agrees at 7 bases. TRBV6-7 is classed as an ORF, of uncertain function. V dropped 7 bases and J dropped 4; count of bases not matched to a gene: 6. This CDR3 is 13 amino acids long. CDR3 loop: CASILQGLTEAFF. DNA for the CDR3: TGTGCCAGCATCCTACAGGGGCTCACTGAAGCTTTCTTT.

The rearrangement joins TRBV28 to TRBJ2-7; 12 bases line up with TRBD2. With V trimmed by 4 bases and J by 2 bases, 0 bases remained unmatched. Germline V gene sequence: CDR1 MDHEN, CDR2 SYDVKM. CDR3 length: 14 amino acids. In nucleotides, the CDR3 is TGTGCCAGCAGTTCTAGCGGGGGGGCCTACGAGCAGTACTTC. Translation gives CASSSSGGAYEQYF.

This rearrangement joins TRBV28 to TRBJ1-6, with TRBD1 matching over 8 bases. The ends lost 5 bases at V and 6 bases at J; junction bases unmatched: 6. This CDR3 is 15 amino acids long. CDR1 MDHEN and CDR2 SYDVKM come from the germline V gene. This CDR3 is CASSRGTGGNSPLHF. In nucleotides, the CDR3 is TGTGCCAGCAGTAGAGGGACAGGAGGTAATTCACCCCTCCACTTT. The entire variable domain, with the rest obtained from reference TRBV28 and TRBJ1-6, is as follows: DVKVTQSSRYLVKRTGEKVFLECVQDMDHENMFWYRQDPGLGLRLIYFSYDVKMKEKGDIPEGYSVSREKKERFSLILESASTNQTSMYLCASSRGTGGNSPLHFGNGTRLTVT.

V is TRBV28 and J is TRBJ2-7; 7 nucleotides match TRBD2. The CDR3 has 14 amino acids. Trimming at V came to 5 bases and at J to 0 bases, leaving 4 bases not matched to a gene. Germline V gene sequence: CDR1 MDHEN, CDR2 SYDVKM. The CDR3 DNA reads TGTGCCAGCAGTCTGCCGGGGGGCTCCTACGAGCAGTACTTC. Encoded protein: CASSLPGGSYEQYF.